The next 16 T cell receptor beta chains were all read from a single sample in a study of regulatory T cells in long-lasting Graves disease. Documented time point: persistent/refractory GD, antithyroid drugs over 5 years with positive TRAb. The TCR library was prepared using RNA isolated from PBMCs. Building of the TCR beta libraries involved iRepertoire HTBI primers and Arm-PCR of CDR3 regions. TCRdb reprocessed the multiplex PCR reads via MiXCR and lists one record per CDR3 protein. The sample carries about 450,000 distinct CDR3 sequences, around 24% recorded once. The specimen comprised peripheral blood mononuclear cells (PBMCs), sampled when the disease was refractory, from a patient treated with antithyroid drugs. These receptors were obtained from a female donor with Graves disease.

V gene TRBV6-1 combines with J gene TRBJ2-5; D gene unclear. CDR3 size: 13 residues. Germline V gene sequence: CDR1 MNHNS, CDR2 SASEGT. Trimming removed 7 bases from V and 0 bases from J, with 9 bases in between. Written as DNA, the CDR3 is TGTGCCAGCAACCAAGACAACCAAGAGACCCAGTACTTC. Its protein product is CASNQDNQETQYF.

The chain joins TRBV7-2 to TRBJ1-5; no reliable D call. This CDR3 contains 15 residues. V was clipped by 3 bases and J by 2 bases, with 11 bases between them. Looked up from germline, CDR1 is SGHTA and CDR2 is FQGNSA. CDR3 in DNA: TGTGCCAGCAGCTTGGTACGGGGTGGCAATCAGCCCCAGCATTTT. Its protein is CASSLVRGGNQPQHF. Supplemented by reference TRBV7-2 and TRBJ1-5, the full variable domain reads GAGVSQSPSNKVTEKGKDVELRCDPISGHTALYWYRQSLGQGLEFLIYFQGNSAPDKSGLPSDRFSAERTGGSVSTLTIQRTQQEDSAVYLCASSLVRGGNQPQHFGDGTRLSIL.

In its sample, this clonotype was seen a few times. This chain connects TRBV29-1 to TRBJ1-1; 8 bases line up with TRBD1. The V gene end was trimmed by 6 bases and the J gene end by 1 base; junction bases not matched to a gene: 7. Germline CDR1 and CDR2: SQVTM and ANQGSEA. The CDR3 is made up of 14 amino acids. CDR3 sequence: CSVGQGGGNTEAFF. Here the CDR3 DNA reads TGCAGCGTCGGACAGGGCGGTGGGAACACTGAAGCTTTCTTT.

This clonotype appeared a few times. CDR3 protein: CASSPGQTNEQYF. The CDR3 region has the DNA TGTGCCAGCTCACCGGGACAGACCAACGAGCAGTACTTC. This chain connects TRBV18 to TRBJ2-7, with 7 bases fitting TRBD1. This CDR3 has 13 amino acids. The germline gives CDR1 KGHSH, CDR2 LQKENI. Trimming cost V 3 bases and J 5 bases; bases outside gene matches: 4.

This clonotype showed up many times. The chain joins TRBV6-1 to TRBJ1-2, with D tentatively TRBD1 (5 bases). This CDR3 comprises 16 residues. Per the germline V gene, CDR1 is MNHNS and CDR2 is SASEGT. The V end was cut by 4 bases, the J end by 2 bases, with 17 bases between. The CDR3 reads CASSVSPDSLNYGYTF. Here the CDR3 DNA reads TGTGCCAGCAGTGTCAGTCCCGACAGTCTCAACTATGGCTACACCTTC.

V gene TRBV10-3 combines with J gene TRBJ2-3, with 8 positions matching TRBD2. V was clipped by 7 bases and J by 2 bases; unmatched bases: 5. Per germline, CDR1 ENHRY and CDR2 SYGVKD. This CDR3 region has 14 residues. The CDR3 coding sequence is TGTGCCATCAAATCGCGGGAGGCCACAGATACGCAGTATTTT. Amino acid sequence: CAIKSREATDTQYF.

This clonotype was found many times. The chain combines TRBV28 with TRBJ2-7; D uncertain. Looked up from germline, CDR1 is MDHEN and CDR2 is SYDVKM. CDR3 length: 15 residues. Trimming took 4 bases from V and 1 from J, leaving 14 bases between them. In DNA form, the CDR3 reads TGTGCCAGCAGTTCCTCCGGTGGCAGTTCCTACGAGCAGTACTTC. It translates to CASSSSGGSSYEQYF.

In this sample, this clonotype turned up many times. This rearrangement joins TRBV2 to TRBJ2-7; D perhaps matches TRBD2 (6 bases). Germline lookup yields CDR1 SNHLY and CDR2 FYNNEI. The CDR3 is 12 amino acids. The V and J ends lost 8 bases and 6 bases respectively, with 14 bases between them. The CDR3 DNA sequence: TGTGCCAGCGGGGGGACGAGCGCCGAGCAGTACTTC. Amino acids: CASGGTSAEQYF.

This clonotype was counted a few times. This chain joins TRBV27 and TRBJ2-7; 11 bases map to TRBD2. The CDR3 has 16 amino acids. The J segment lost 2 bases and the V segment lost 5 bases, leaving 8 bases of the junction unmatched. Germline V gives CDR1 MNHEY, CDR2 SMNVEV (reference sequence). The CDR3 protein is CASSRGLAGVPYEQYF. CDR3 bases: TGTGCCAGCAGTCGCGGACTAGCGGGCGTCCCCTACGAGCAGTACTTC.

This clonotype was counted between two and nine times. This chain connects TRBV30 to TRBJ2-2; no firm D call. V dropped 4 bases and J dropped 1 base, with 4 bases sitting between them. In germline, CDR1 is GTSNPN, CDR2 SVGIG (reference sequence). CDR3 size: 12 residues. Here the CDR3 reads CAWTGNTGELFF. DNA of the CDR3: TGTGCCTGGACCGGGAACACCGGGGAGCTGTTTTTT.

This clonotype turned up a few times. The rearrangement links TRBV20-1 to TRBJ2-1, with TRBD1 matching 9 bases. J lost 6 bases, V lost 1 base, and 7 bases had no gene match. The CDR3 has 15 amino acids. Per germline, CDR1 DFQATT and CDR2 SNEGSKA (reference sequence). The DNA for the CDR3 is TGCAGTGCTAGAGGGACAGGGGTGGGGATCAATGAGCAGTTCTTC. Translating it yields CSARGTGVGINEQFF.

This clonotype appeared a few times. The chain couples TRBV28 to TRBJ2-7; 8 bases are shared with TRBD1. The CDR3 is made up of 15 amino acids. V shed 7 bases, J shed 2 bases, and the junction held 10 bases outside the gene matches. Germline V CDR1 and CDR2: MDHEN, SYDVKM. The DNA for the CDR3 is TGTGCCAGCAAAGGAGGGACAGGAACCACCTACGAGCAGTACTTC. Translation gives CASKGGTGTTYEQYF. The full variable domain, rest sourced from reference TRBV28 and TRBJ2-7, is DVKVTQSSRYLVKRTGEKVFLECVQDMDHENMFWYRQDPGLGLRLIYFSYDVKMKEKGDIPEGYSVSREKKERFSLILESASTNQTSMYLCASKGGTGTTYEQYFGPGTRLTVT.

This clonotype appeared a few times. This chain uses TRBV6-2 or TRBV6-3 with TRBJ2-7, with D possibly TRBD1 on 6 matching bases. The V gene's germline CDR1 is MNHEY and CDR2 SVGEGT. V was shortened by 4 bases and J by 3 bases, with 10 bases between the two germline ends. CDR3 size: 13 residues. CDR3 in amino acids: CASSSTQGYEQYF. CDR3 in DNA: TGTGCCAGCAGTTCGACACAGGGCTACGAGCAGTACTTC.

The J gene is TRBJ2-7, the V gene TRBV20-1, with D unresolved. Germline CDR1 and CDR2: DFQATT and SNEGSKA (reference sequence). This CDR3 region has 14 residues. With 1 base removed from V and 0 bases from J, the gap between germline ends came to 10 bases. CDR3 loop: CSARAIDYSYEQYF. Here the CDR3 DNA reads TGCAGTGCTAGAGCGATTGATTACTCCTACGAGCAGTACTTC.

The chain couples TRBV7-2 to TRBJ2-7; TRBD2 matches 12 bases. This CDR3 is built from 18 residues. Germline CDR1 SGHTA, CDR2 FQGNSA. Trimming took 1 base from V and 4 from J; bases not matched to a gene: 11. CDR3 coding DNA: TGTGCCAGCAGCTTAGGAGGGCCAGGACTAGCGGGAAGGTACGAGCAGTACTTC. It encodes CASSLGGPGLAGRYEQYF. Drawing the rest from reference TRBV7-2 and TRBJ2-7, the complete variable domain is GAGVSQSPSNKVTEKGKDVELRCDPISGHTALYWYRQSLGQGLEFLIYFQGNSAPDKSGLPSDRFSAERTGGSVSTLTIQRTQQEDSAVYLCASSLGGPGLAGRYEQYFGPGTRLTVT.

The genes are TRBV24-1 and TRBJ2-3, with 10 nucleotides matching TRBD2. Losses at the gene ends were 0 bases for V and 0 bases for J; bases not matched to a gene: 5. Looked up from germline, CDR1 is KGHDR and CDR2 is SFDVKD. The CDR3 runs 18 residues. The CDR3 bases are TGTGCCACCAGTGATTTGCTAGCGGGAGACGGTAGCACAGATACGCAGTATTTT. Translated: CATSDLLAGDGSTDTQYF.